This T cell receptor (beta chain) came from a study of blood T cell repertoires in COVID-19. Whole-study context: Samples came from the United States, Italy and Spain, spanning acute and convalescent COVID-19. The cDNA or gDNA used as material had been derived from T cells, B-cell-depleted T cells, or PBMCs.

Per germline, CDR1 GTSNPN and CDR2 SVGIG (reference sequence). With 3 bases removed from V and 6 bases from J, the gap between germline ends came to 14 bases. The CDR3 extends over 14 amino acids. Only in-frame clones appear in the TCRdb table, and some are missing; sequencing was by immunoSEQ multiplex PCR. The profile shows under 150,000 clones, 75% to 80% of them singletons. Cohort assignment relied on participant-reported clinical history. What was sequenced was PBMCs or T cells enriched from blood (not recorded which). The sequence derives from a woman in her 50s who had recovered from COVID-19. The V and J genes are TRBV30 and TRBJ1-4; perhaps TRBD1 as D (5 bases). The CDR3 loop is CAWRAGRVDEKLFF. The CDR3 nucleotides are TGTGCCTGGAGGGCGGGGCGCGTAGATGAAAAACTGTTTTTT.